The next 6 T cell receptor beta chains were all read from a single sample in a study of cytomegalovirus exposure and HLA in healthy donors. A multiplex PCR was run with 60 Vbeta primers and 13 Jbeta primers. Sequencing was performed with immunoSEQ multiplex PCR; in TCRdb, only in-frame clones are kept and a portion is missing. Of approximately 190,000 clones in the sample, about 81% were seen once. The specimen sequenced was PBMCs. The receptors originated from a woman aged 50 to 65 in good health and CMV-seropositive.

On this clone itself: Germline is not matched at one junction end, which may reflect a read error. Other DNA sequences of this sample code for an identical CDR3. This chain joins TRBV5-4 and TRBJ2-2; 9 nucleotides line up with TRBD2. CDR3 length equals 14 residues. Per the germline V gene, CDR1 is SGHNT and CDR2 is YYREEE (reference sequence). CDR3 nucleotide sequence: TGTGCCACACAGCGGGAGGCCCTGGGGGGGGAACTGTTTTTT. It is translated as CATQREALGGELFF. Based on the CDR3 plus reference TRBV5-4 and TRBJ2-2, the full variable domain is ETGVTQSPTHLIKTRGQQVTLRCSSQSGHNTVSWYQQALGQGPQFIFQYYREEENGRGNFPPRFSGLQFPNYSSELNVNALELDDSALYLCATQREALGGELFFGEGSRLTVL.

V gene TRBV10-2 combines with J gene TRBJ2-7, with TRBD1 matching over 7 bases. The trim removed 6 bases at V and 4 bases at J, leaving 6 bases unmatched. Germline V lookup: CDR1 WSHSY, CDR2 SAAADI. The CDR3 loop spans 13 amino acids. The CDR3 DNA sequence: TGCGCCAGCAGCGAGACAGGGATGTACGAGCAGTACTTC. Translated: CASSETGMYEQYF.

The chain uses TRBV5-1 and TRBJ2-3; 9 bases map to TRBD2. This CDR3 region has 18 residues. Trimming removed 4 bases from V and 3 bases from J; junction bases left unmatched: 15. The V gene's germline CDR1 is SGHRS and CDR2 YFSETQ. CDR3 in DNA: TGCGCCAGCAGCATACCACCTGCGGGGGGGCCTAGTACAGATACGCAGTATTTT. Translating gives CASSIPPAGGPSTDTQYF.

The rearrangement joins TRBV7-8 to TRBJ2-7; 10 nucleotides agree with TRBD2. The CDR3 extends over 14 amino acids. Germline trimming cut 1 base from V and 6 bases from J; bases unmatched to any gene: 3. Per germline, CDR1 SGHVS and CDR2 FQNEAQ. CDR3: CASSLGTSGSEQYF. DNA of the CDR3: TGTGCCAGCAGCTTAGGGACTAGCGGTAGCGAGCAGTACTTC.

V is TRBV7-8 and J is TRBJ1-1, with TRBD1 as a possible D gene (6 bases). The CDR3 extends over 16 amino acids. Germline loops: CDR1 SGHVS, CDR2 FQNEAQ. V lost 2 bases and J 0 bases, leaving 13 bases between the germline ends. Here the CDR3 DNA reads TGTGCCAGCAGCTTATCGGCGGACAGAATGAACACTGAAGCTTTCTTT. This sequence encodes CASSLSADRMNTEAFF.

The rearrangement uses TRBV7-9 and TRBJ2-2; D is perhaps TRBD1 (6 bases). The CDR3 runs 15 residues. The V gene lost 3 bases and the J gene lost 0 bases, with 8 bases spanning the gap. Germline V gene lookup returns CDR1 SEHNR and CDR2 FQNEAQ (reference sequence). The chain's CDR3 is CASSLGAPNTGELFF. The CDR3 DNA follows: TGTGCCAGCAGCTTGGGGGCCCCGAACACCGGGGAGCTGTTTTTT. Variable domain in full (rest from reference TRBV7-9 and TRBJ2-2): DTGVSQNPRHKITKRGQNVTFRCDPISEHNRLYWYRQTLGQGPEFLTYFQNEAQLEKSRLLSDRFSAERPKGSFSTLEIQRTEQGDSAMYLCASSLGAPNTGELFFGEGSRLTVL.